The clone carrying this T cell receptor (beta chain) was observed a handful of times. The antigen is not known. Template switching introduced a universal primer site, and the cDNA bore unique molecular identifiers. TCRdb re-analysed the 5' RACE reads in MiXCR, keeping a single row per CDR3 protein. The table has about 720,000 distinct CDR3 sequences, roughly 18% seen once; the top ten hold over 10%. This record comes from a study of identical twins. Study results and caveats: For monozygotic twins, models underestimated out-of-frame TCR alpha sharing.

The junction had 5 bases not matched to a gene; V was cut back by 2 bases and J by 2 bases. Germline-derived CDR1 and CDR2 are LGHNT and FRNRAP. The CDR3 consists of 15 residues. This sample was shared with a second study, whose subject was T cells expressing NK-cell markers. That work contributes: Sorted CD3+CD56+NKG2C+, CD3+CD56+NKG2C- and CD3+CD56-NKG2C+ T cells supplied TCR beta repertoires. Expanded NKG2C+ T cell clones were not confirmed as HCMV-specific.

The sequenced sample consisted of PBMCs. The source is a woman aged 18-29 years in good health. The gene calls are TRBV12-5 and TRBJ2-5; 7 bases match TRBD2. CDR3: CASGLLHGGQETQYF. As DNA, the CDR3 is TGTGCTAGTGGTTTGCTTCACGGGGGGCAAGAGACCCAGTACTTC.